These T cell receptor beta chains were read from a single sample in a study of blood T cell repertoires in COVID-19. Sequencing was performed with immunoSEQ multiplex PCR; in TCRdb, only in-frame clones are kept and a portion is missing. The sample yields 55,000 to 70,000 clones, more than 60% seen once. Sequencing input: peripheral blood. These receptor sequences come from a human donor in a cohort sampled during active COVID-19. Both conserved end residues are part of each CDR3. The order of the fields is J gene, D gene, clone size, V gene, CDR3 protein, CDR3 DNA. D genes are given only for firm matches. Expanded clones get a size class; other rows say once, few or many, or leave the size out.

j_call: TRBJ2-6; d_call: TRBD1; clone_size: NA; v_call: TRBV7-2; cdr3_aa: CASSSGQGALGANVLTF; cdr3_nt: TGTGCCAGCAGCTCGGGACAGGGGGCGCTTGGGGCCAACGTCCTGACTTTC
j_call: TRBJ1-2; d_call: NA; clone_size: few; v_call: TRBV9; cdr3_aa: CASSVPPTGGGYTF; cdr3_nt: TGTGCCAGCAGCGTCCCCCCGACCGGGGGTGGCTACACCTTC
j_call: TRBJ2-7; d_call: TRBD1; clone_size: NA; v_call: TRBV25-1; cdr3_aa: CASSDIMRTGLYEQYF; cdr3_nt: TGTGCCAGCAGTGACATTATGAGGACAGGGCTTTACGAGCAGTACTTC
j_call: TRBJ1-2; d_call: TRBD1; clone_size: NA; v_call: TRBV30; cdr3_aa: CAWSVLWDRGNYGYTF; cdr3_nt: TGTGCCTGGAGTGTTTTGTGGGACAGGGGAAACTATGGCTACACCTTC
j_call: TRBJ1-1; d_call: NA; clone_size: NA; v_call: TRBV5-5; cdr3_aa: CASRAGVNTEAFF; cdr3_nt: TGTGCCAGCAGGGCAGGGGTGAACACTGAAGCTTTCTTT
j_call: TRBJ1-2; d_call: NA; clone_size: NA; v_call: TRBV11-2; cdr3_aa: CASSSRQYSLLNYGYTF; cdr3_nt: TGTGCCAGCAGCTCTCGACAGTATTCTCTCCTTAACTATGGCTACACCTTC
j_call: TRBJ2-1; d_call: TRBD1; clone_size: NA; v_call: TRBV7-9; cdr3_aa: CASIERGAQGAWEQFF; cdr3_nt: TGTGCCAGCATCGAAAGAGGAGCCCAGGGGGCTTGGGAGCAGTTCTTC
j_call: TRBJ2-1; d_call: NA; clone_size: NA; v_call: TRBV27; cdr3_aa: CASSFNPSGGEQFF; cdr3_nt: TGTGCCAGCAGTTTCAATCCCTCGGGTGGTGAGCAGTTCTTC
j_call: TRBJ2-7; d_call: NA; clone_size: NA; v_call: TRBV4-3; cdr3_aa: CASSQSLALSSYEQYF; cdr3_nt: TGCGCCAGCAGCCAGAGTCTAGCGCTGAGCTCCTACGAGCAGTACTTC
j_call: TRBJ2-7; d_call: NA; clone_size: once; v_call: TRBV5-6; cdr3_aa: CASSENPQTMHEQYF; cdr3_nt: TGTGCCAGCAGCGAGAATCCCCAGACTATGCACGAGCAGTACTTC
j_call: TRBJ2-7; d_call: NA; clone_size: NA; v_call: TRBV6-5; cdr3_aa: CASSSTGMSDEQYF; cdr3_nt: TGTGCCAGCAGTTCTACAGGGATGAGCGACGAGCAGTACTTC
j_call: TRBJ1-5; d_call: NA; clone_size: NA; v_call: TRBV5-1; cdr3_aa: CASSLAGYSNQPQHF; cdr3_nt: TGCGCCAGCAGCTTGGCAGGATATAGCAATCAGCCCCAGCATTTT
j_call: TRBJ2-2; d_call: TRBD1; clone_size: NA; v_call: TRBV24-1; cdr3_aa: CATSDDDRAYTGELFF; cdr3_nt: TGTGCCACCAGTGATGACGACAGGGCTTACACCGGGGAGCTGTTTTTT
j_call: TRBJ1-1; d_call: NA; clone_size: NA; v_call: TRBV10-3; cdr3_aa: CAISDFNTEAFF; cdr3_nt: TGTGCCATCAGTGACTTTAACACTGAAGCTTTCTTT
j_call: TRBJ1-1; d_call: NA; clone_size: few; v_call: TRBV18; cdr3_aa: CASSPPKNRAEAFF; cdr3_nt: TGTGCCAGCTCACCACCTAAAAATCGCGCTGAAGCTTTCTTT
j_call: TRBJ2-1; d_call: TRBD2; clone_size: NA; v_call: TRBV27; cdr3_aa: CASSSQGAGLAGVNEQFF; cdr3_nt: TGTGCCAGCAGTTCCCAGGGAGCGGGACTAGCGGGAGTCAATGAGCAGTTCTTC
j_call: TRBJ1-2; d_call: TRBD1; clone_size: NA; v_call: TRBV9; cdr3_aa: CASSRGEGANYGYTF; cdr3_nt: TGTGCCAGCAGCCGAGGAGAGGGGGCAAACTATGGCTACACCTTC
j_call: TRBJ1-1; d_call: TRBD1; clone_size: NA; v_call: TRBV3-1/TRBV3-2; cdr3_aa: CASRITGGNTEAFF; cdr3_nt: TGTGCCAGCAGGATTACAGGGGGGAACACTGAAGCTTTCTTT
j_call: TRBJ2-7; d_call: TRBD2; clone_size: NA; v_call: TRBV2; cdr3_aa: CASGLTSGYEQYF; cdr3_nt: TGTGCCAGCGGCCTGACTAGCGGCTACGAGCAGTACTTC
j_call: TRBJ1-6; d_call: TRBD1; clone_size: NA; v_call: TRBV25-1; cdr3_aa: CASREQGAWNNSPLHF; cdr3_nt: TGTGCCAGCAGAGAACAGGGGGCATGGAATAATTCACCCCTCCACTTT
j_call: TRBJ1-6; d_call: TRBD1; clone_size: NA; v_call: TRBV2; cdr3_aa: CASSTSQGARNSPLHF; cdr3_nt: TGTGCCAGCAGTACTTCACAGGGGGCCCGTAATTCACCCCTCCACTTT
j_call: TRBJ1-2; d_call: TRBD1; clone_size: NA; v_call: TRBV15; cdr3_aa: CATSRAGQGASNYGYTF; cdr3_nt: TGTGCCACCAGCAGAGCGGGACAGGGGGCCTCTAACTATGGCTACACCTTC
j_call: TRBJ2-7; d_call: TRBD2; clone_size: once; v_call: TRBV27; cdr3_aa: CASSSPRGQRGYEQYF; cdr3_nt: TGTGCCAGCAGTTCCCCCCGTGGGCAGCGGGGGTACGAGCAGTACTTC
j_call: TRBJ2-6; d_call: TRBD1; clone_size: NA; v_call: TRBV27; cdr3_aa: CASSLGTGTSGANVLTF; cdr3_nt: TGTGCCAGCAGTCTCGGGACAGGGACGTCTGGGGCCAACGTCCTGACTTTC
j_call: TRBJ2-1; d_call: TRBD1; clone_size: few; v_call: TRBV19; cdr3_aa: CASRDHGTGSDEQFF; cdr3_nt: TGTGCCAGTAGGGACCACGGGACAGGGTCGGATGAGCAGTTCTTC
j_call: TRBJ1-2; d_call: NA; clone_size: NA; v_call: TRBV30; cdr3_aa: CAWSSGTFGYTF; cdr3_nt: TGTGCCTGGAGTTCAGGTACATTTGGCTACACCTTC
j_call: TRBJ2-7; d_call: TRBD2; clone_size: NA; v_call: TRBV13; cdr3_aa: CASSSTSGSKRYEQYF; cdr3_nt: TGTGCCAGCAGCTCCACTAGCGGGAGTAAAAGGTACGAGCAGTACTTC
j_call: TRBJ1-6; d_call: NA; clone_size: NA; v_call: TRBV5-1; cdr3_aa: CASSLVGGRSPLHF; cdr3_nt: TGCGCCAGCAGCTTGGTTGGGGGCCGGTCACCCCTCCACTTT
j_call: TRBJ2-1; d_call: NA; clone_size: NA; v_call: TRBV11-2; cdr3_aa: CASRSASPGGTNNEQFF; cdr3_nt: TGTGCCAGCAGATCAGCCAGCCCGGGCGGGACCAACAATGAGCAGTTCTTC
j_call: TRBJ1-5; d_call: NA; clone_size: NA; v_call: TRBV30; cdr3_aa: CAWSGGSNQPQHF; cdr3_nt: TGTGCCTGGAGTGGAGGAAGCAATCAGCCCCAGCATTTT
j_call: TRBJ2-7; d_call: TRBD1; clone_size: once; v_call: TRBV6-1; cdr3_aa: CASREGTGRYYEQYF; cdr3_nt: TGTGCCAGCAGGGAAGGGACAGGGAGATACTACGAGCAGTACTTC
j_call: TRBJ1-5; d_call: NA; clone_size: medium-sized; v_call: TRBV27; cdr3_aa: CASSPDSSNQPQHF; cdr3_nt: TGTGCCAGCAGCCCGGACAGTAGCAATCAGCCCCAGCATTTT
j_call: TRBJ1-5; d_call: TRBD1; clone_size: once; v_call: TRBV28; cdr3_aa: CASSSLTGRLMPQHF; cdr3_nt: TGTGCCAGCAGTTCGCTGACAGGGAGATTAATGCCCCAGCATTTT
j_call: TRBJ1-2; d_call: NA; clone_size: NA; v_call: TRBV2; cdr3_aa: CASKRSGGNGYTF; cdr3_nt: TGTGCCAGCAAGCGCAGTGGAGGGAATGGCTACACCTTC
j_call: TRBJ1-1; d_call: NA; clone_size: few; v_call: TRBV7-2; cdr3_aa: CASSLRAGSNEAFF; cdr3_nt: TGTGCCAGCAGCTTAAGGGCGGGAAGTAATGAAGCTTTCTTT
j_call: TRBJ2-3; d_call: TRBD1; clone_size: NA; v_call: TRBV9; cdr3_aa: CASSGLGGPVTDTQYF; cdr3_nt: TGTGCCAGCAGCGGCCTAGGGGGCCCGGTCACAGATACGCAGTATTTT
j_call: TRBJ1-2; d_call: NA; clone_size: NA; v_call: TRBV6-4; cdr3_aa: CASSPPRGYTF; cdr3_nt: TGTGCCAGCAGCCCCCCACGGGGCTACACCTTC
j_call: TRBJ2-7; d_call: TRBD2; clone_size: NA; v_call: TRBV6-6; cdr3_aa: CASSDGRYEQYF; cdr3_nt: TGTGCCAGCAGTGACGGGAGGTACGAGCAGTACTTC
j_call: TRBJ2-1; d_call: NA; clone_size: NA; v_call: TRBV7-9; cdr3_aa: CARVPLETYNEQFF; cdr3_nt: TGTGCCAGGGTACCCCTCGAGACCTACAATGAGCAGTTCTTC
j_call: TRBJ2-1; d_call: TRBD1; clone_size: NA; v_call: TRBV27; cdr3_aa: CASRVQGIPHNEQFF; cdr3_nt: TGTGCCAGCAGGGTACAGGGGATCCCCCACAATGAGCAGTTCTTC
j_call: TRBJ1-1; d_call: NA; clone_size: once; v_call: TRBV2; cdr3_aa: CASSERSEAFF; cdr3_nt: TGTGCCAGCAGTGAGAGGTCTGAAGCTTTCTTT
j_call: TRBJ2-2; d_call: TRBD2; clone_size: NA; v_call: TRBV15; cdr3_aa: CATRPTSGGNTGELFF; cdr3_nt: TGTGCCACCAGGCCGACTAGCGGGGGGAACACCGGGGAGCTGTTTTTT
j_call: TRBJ2-7; d_call: NA; clone_size: NA; v_call: TRBV4-1; cdr3_aa: CASSQEGLTYEQYF; cdr3_nt: TGCGCCAGCAGCCAAGAGGGCCTGACCTACGAGCAGTACTTC
j_call: TRBJ2-1; d_call: NA; clone_size: once; v_call: TRBV28; cdr3_aa: CASSLRTLGNEQFF; cdr3_nt: TGTGCCAGCAGTTTAAGGACTCTAGGGAATGAGCAGTTCTTC
j_call: TRBJ2-7; d_call: NA; clone_size: NA; v_call: TRBV4-1; cdr3_aa: CASSQRSGGYEQYF; cdr3_nt: TGCGCCAGCAGCCAGAGAAGCGGAGGTTACGAGCAGTACTTC
j_call: TRBJ2-7; d_call: NA; clone_size: NA; v_call: TRBV6-5; cdr3_aa: CASSQTAYEQYF; cdr3_nt: TGTGCCAGCAGTCAGACAGCCTACGAGCAGTACTTC
j_call: TRBJ2-7; d_call: TRBD2; clone_size: NA; v_call: TRBV7-6; cdr3_aa: CASSLGGGFTYEQYF; cdr3_nt: TGTGCCAGCAGCTTAGGGGGGGGTTTCACCTACGAGCAGTACTTC
j_call: TRBJ2-3; d_call: TRBD1; clone_size: NA; v_call: TRBV5-1; cdr3_aa: CASSLEWTGADTQYF; cdr3_nt: TGCGCCAGCAGCTTGGAATGGACAGGGGCAGATACGCAGTATTTT
j_call: TRBJ1-1; d_call: NA; clone_size: NA; v_call: TRBV12-3/TRBV12-4; cdr3_aa: CASSYMAVEAFF; cdr3_nt: TGTGCCAGCAGTTATATGGCCGTAGAAGCTTTCTTT
j_call: TRBJ2-1; d_call: TRBD2; clone_size: NA; v_call: TRBV6-5; cdr3_aa: CASSYLSGSSYNEQFF; cdr3_nt: TGTGCCAGCAGTTACCTTAGCGGGAGCTCCTACAATGAGCAGTTCTTC
j_call: TRBJ2-7; d_call: TRBD2; clone_size: few; v_call: TRBV7-2; cdr3_aa: CASSLGGGRPNEQYF; cdr3_nt: TGTGCCAGCAGCTTAGGTGGCGGGAGACCTAACGAGCAGTACTTC
j_call: TRBJ1-1; d_call: TRBD1; clone_size: NA; v_call: TRBV6-6; cdr3_aa: CASSSSRQGTEAFF; cdr3_nt: TGTGCCAGCAGTTCCAGCAGACAGGGCACTGAAGCTTTCTTT
j_call: TRBJ2-7; d_call: TRBD2; clone_size: NA; v_call: TRBV29-1; cdr3_aa: CSVGGGPGYEQYF; cdr3_nt: TGCAGCGTCGGGGGAGGGCCGGGATACGAGCAGTACTTC
j_call: TRBJ1-2; d_call: TRBD1; clone_size: NA; v_call: TRBV28; cdr3_aa: CASSPQGTANYGYTF; cdr3_nt: TGTGCCAGCAGTCCTCAAGGGACAGCTAACTATGGCTACACCTTC
j_call: TRBJ2-7; d_call: NA; clone_size: NA; v_call: TRBV2; cdr3_aa: CASSEEAGPTYEQYF; cdr3_nt: TGTGCCAGCAGTGAAGAAGCGGGTCCTACCTACGAGCAGTACTTC
j_call: TRBJ2-1; d_call: TRBD1; clone_size: NA; v_call: TRBV11-3; cdr3_aa: CASSPSGTGWNEQFF; cdr3_nt: TGTGCCAGCAGCCCCTCGGGGACAGGGTGGAATGAGCAGTTCTTC
j_call: TRBJ2-7; d_call: TRBD2; clone_size: NA; v_call: TRBV5-4; cdr3_aa: CASSPSGSFDYEQYF; cdr3_nt: TGTGCCAGCAGCCCTAGCGGGAGTTTTGACTACGAGCAGTACTTC
j_call: TRBJ2-6; d_call: NA; clone_size: NA; v_call: TRBV21-1; cdr3_aa: CASSKGTPSSGANVLTF; cdr3_nt: TGTGCCAGCAGCAAAGGGACTCCTAGCTCTGGGGCCAACGTCCTGACTTTC
j_call: TRBJ2-7; d_call: TRBD2; clone_size: NA; v_call: TRBV18; cdr3_aa: CASSPLAGGSSYEQYF; cdr3_nt: TGTGCCAGCTCACCACTAGCGGGGGGGAGCTCCTACGAGCAGTACTTC